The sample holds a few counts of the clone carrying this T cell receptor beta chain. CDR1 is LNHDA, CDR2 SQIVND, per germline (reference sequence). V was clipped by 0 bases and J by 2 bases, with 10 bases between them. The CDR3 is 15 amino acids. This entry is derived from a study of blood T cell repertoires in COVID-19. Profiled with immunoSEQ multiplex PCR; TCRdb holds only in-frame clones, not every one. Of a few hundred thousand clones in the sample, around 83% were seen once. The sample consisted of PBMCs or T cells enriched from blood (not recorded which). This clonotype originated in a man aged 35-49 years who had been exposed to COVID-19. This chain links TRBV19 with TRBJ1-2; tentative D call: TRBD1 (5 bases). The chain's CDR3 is CASSIDRQGNYGYTF. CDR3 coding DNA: TGTGCCAGTAGTATAGATCGGCAGGGCAACTATGGCTACACCTTC.